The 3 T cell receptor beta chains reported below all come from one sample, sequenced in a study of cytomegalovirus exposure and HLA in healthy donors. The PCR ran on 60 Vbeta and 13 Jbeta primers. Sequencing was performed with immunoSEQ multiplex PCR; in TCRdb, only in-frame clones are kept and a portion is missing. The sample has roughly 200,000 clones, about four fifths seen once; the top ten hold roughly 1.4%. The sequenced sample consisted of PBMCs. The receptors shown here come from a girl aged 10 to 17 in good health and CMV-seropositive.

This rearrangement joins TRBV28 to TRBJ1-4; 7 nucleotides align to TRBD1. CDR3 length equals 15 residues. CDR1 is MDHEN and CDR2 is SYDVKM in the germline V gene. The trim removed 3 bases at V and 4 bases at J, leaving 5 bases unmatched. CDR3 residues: CASSFAGTVNEKLFF. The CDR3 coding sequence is TGTGCCAGCAGTTTCGCCGGGACAGTTAATGAAAAACTGTTTTTT.

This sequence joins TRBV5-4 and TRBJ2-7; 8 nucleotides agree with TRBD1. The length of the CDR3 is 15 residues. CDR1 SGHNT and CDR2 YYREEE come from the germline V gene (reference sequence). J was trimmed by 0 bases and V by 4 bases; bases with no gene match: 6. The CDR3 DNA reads TGTGCCAGCAGCCCAGGGGGCCTTAGCTCCTACGAGCAGTACTTC. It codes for CASSPGGLSSYEQYF.

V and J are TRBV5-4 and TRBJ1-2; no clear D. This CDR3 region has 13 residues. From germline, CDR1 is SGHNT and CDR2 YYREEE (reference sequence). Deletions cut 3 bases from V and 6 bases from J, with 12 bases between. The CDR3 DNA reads TGTGCCAGCAGCTCTGGGGAGTGGGATGGCTACACCTTC. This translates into CASSSGEWDGYTF.